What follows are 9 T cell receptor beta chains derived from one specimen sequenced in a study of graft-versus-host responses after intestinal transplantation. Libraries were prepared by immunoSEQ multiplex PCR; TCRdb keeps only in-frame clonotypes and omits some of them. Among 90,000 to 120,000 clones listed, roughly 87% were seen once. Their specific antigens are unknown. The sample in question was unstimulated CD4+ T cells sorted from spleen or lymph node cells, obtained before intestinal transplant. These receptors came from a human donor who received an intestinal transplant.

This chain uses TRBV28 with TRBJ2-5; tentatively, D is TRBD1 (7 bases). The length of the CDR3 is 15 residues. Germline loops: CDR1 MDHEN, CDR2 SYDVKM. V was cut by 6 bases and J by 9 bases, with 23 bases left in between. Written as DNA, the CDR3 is TGTGCCAGCAGCAAAGGGACAGCCCGATCGGGGGCCCAGTACTTC. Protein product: CASSKGTARSGAQYF.

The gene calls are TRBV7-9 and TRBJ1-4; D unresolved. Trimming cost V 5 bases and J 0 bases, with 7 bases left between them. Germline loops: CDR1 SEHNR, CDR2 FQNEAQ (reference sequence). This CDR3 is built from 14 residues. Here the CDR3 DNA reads TGTGCCAGCAGCGTTCGTGCAACTAATGAAAAACTGTTTTTT. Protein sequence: CASSVRATNEKLFF.

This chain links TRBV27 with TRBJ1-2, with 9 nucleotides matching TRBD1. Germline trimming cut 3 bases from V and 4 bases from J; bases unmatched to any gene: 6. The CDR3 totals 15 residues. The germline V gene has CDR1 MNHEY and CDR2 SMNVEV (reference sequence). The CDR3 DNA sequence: TGTGCCAGCAGTTTTTGGGGACAGGGTATCTATGGCTACACCTTC. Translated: CASSFWGQGIYGYTF.

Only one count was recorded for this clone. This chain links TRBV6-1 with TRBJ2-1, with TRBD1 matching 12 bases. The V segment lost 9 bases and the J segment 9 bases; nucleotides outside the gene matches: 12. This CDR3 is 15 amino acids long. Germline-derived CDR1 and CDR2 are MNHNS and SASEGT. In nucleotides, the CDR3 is TGTGCCAGTGTGATCTCGGGACAGGGGGCAATTGAGCAGTTCTTC. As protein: CASVISGQGAIEQFF.

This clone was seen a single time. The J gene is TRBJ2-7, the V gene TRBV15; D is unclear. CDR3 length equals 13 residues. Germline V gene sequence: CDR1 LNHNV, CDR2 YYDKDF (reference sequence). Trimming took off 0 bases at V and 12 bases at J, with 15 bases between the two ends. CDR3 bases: TGTGCCACCAGCAGAGATCCCGGGTCAGATGCGTACTTC. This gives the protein CATSRDPGSDAYF.

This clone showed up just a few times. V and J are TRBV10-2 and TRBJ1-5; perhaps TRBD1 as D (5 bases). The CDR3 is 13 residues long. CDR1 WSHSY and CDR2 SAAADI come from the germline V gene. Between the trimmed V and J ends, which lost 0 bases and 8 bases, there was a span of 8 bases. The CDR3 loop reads CASSESMGEPQHF. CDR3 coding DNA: TGCGCCAGCAGTGAGTCGATGGGGGAGCCCCAGCATTTT.

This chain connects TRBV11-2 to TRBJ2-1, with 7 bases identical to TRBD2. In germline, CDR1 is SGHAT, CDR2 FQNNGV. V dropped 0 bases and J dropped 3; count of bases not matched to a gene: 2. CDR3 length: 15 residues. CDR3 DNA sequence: TGTGCCAGCAGCTTAGAACGGGGGGACTACAATGAGCAGTTCTTC. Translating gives CASSLERGDYNEQFF.

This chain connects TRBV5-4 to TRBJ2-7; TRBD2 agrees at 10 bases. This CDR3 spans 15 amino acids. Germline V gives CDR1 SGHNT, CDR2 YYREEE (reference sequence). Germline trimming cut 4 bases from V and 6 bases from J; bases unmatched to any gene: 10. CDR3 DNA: TGTGCCAGCAGCCAGCCCGGGACTAGCGATTCCGAGCAGTACTTC. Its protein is CASSQPGTSDSEQYF.

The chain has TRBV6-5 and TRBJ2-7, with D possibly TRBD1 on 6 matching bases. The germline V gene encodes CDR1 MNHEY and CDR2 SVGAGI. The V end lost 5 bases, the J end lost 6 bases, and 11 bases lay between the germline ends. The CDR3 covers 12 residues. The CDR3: CASSEAGVEQYF. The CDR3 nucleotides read TGTGCCAGCAGTGAGGCAGGGGTCGAGCAGTACTTC.